The sequence of this T cell receptor beta chain was determined in a study of blood T cell repertoires in COVID-19. Authors' processing steps: Amplification of reference gene primers provided the estimated nucleated cell counts. Assay: immunoSEQ multiplex PCR; the TCRdb copy retains only in-frame clones and omits some. Clonal size and the V and J genes are those of that table, whereas D and trimming came from the DNA. The sample consists of about 75,000 clones, 84% of them appearing once. This CDR3 comprises 14 residues. Germline-derived CDR1 and CDR2 are SGDLS and YYNGEE. After removal of 4 bases from V and 7 bases from J, the junction contained 6 bases not matched to a gene.

The specimen sequenced was peripheral blood. The gene calls are TRBV9 and TRBJ2-1; 9 bases match TRBD1. The receptor was isolated from a woman between 45 and 60 years old with acute or convalescent COVID-19. CDR3 DNA sequence: TGTGCCAGCAGCCCCCGGGACAGGGATAATGAGCAGTTCTTC. It translates to CASSPRDRDNEQFF.